This passage covers 9 T cell receptor beta chains from one sample sequenced in a study of CD8 T cells in ankylosing spondylitis. Findings and caveats of the study: What appeared characteristic of ankylosing spondylitis blood was a TCR beta motif of seven to nine highly homologous variants.

These receptors are not linked to any known antigen. MiXCR, run by TCRdb on the 5' RACE reads, gives a single entry per CDR3 protein. The sample contains approximately 440,000 distinct CDR3 sequences, 15% to 20% of which appear only once. The sample comprised blood, either unsorted or a sorted T cell fraction (not recorded which). These receptors all stem from a male donor with ankylosing spondylitis.

V usage is TRBV20-1 and J usage is TRBJ1-1, with a tentative D call TRBD1 (5 bases). Trimming took off 6 bases at V and 3 bases at J, with 20 bases between the two ends. The V gene's germline CDR1 is DFQATT and CDR2 SNEGSKA (reference sequence). This CDR3 is 15 amino acids long. The CDR3 is CSALEAGAGDTEAFF. As DNA, the CDR3 is TGCAGTGCCCTGGAGGCCGGGGCGGGGGACACTGAAGCTTTCTTT.

A few counts support this clonotype. The chain links TRBV20-1 to TRBJ1-1, with TRBD1 identical over 7 bases. After removal of 6 bases from V and 0 bases from J, the junction contained 7 bases not matched to a gene. This CDR3 has 14 residues. The germline CDR1 and CDR2 sequences are DFQATT and SNEGSKA (reference sequence). CDR3 sequence reads: CSASRDRVNTEAFF. DNA of the CDR3: TGCAGTGCCTCACGCGACAGGGTGAACACTGAAGCTTTCTTT.

The rearrangement uses TRBV15 and TRBJ2-7; 8 nucleotides agree with TRBD2. CDR1 and CDR2 (germline): LNHNV, YYDKDF (reference sequence). The CDR3 contains 19 residues. J gave up 2 bases and V 0 bases, and 15 bases lay outside the gene matches. CDR3 nucleotides: TGTGCCACCAGCAGAGATTCCCCCCTCGGGGGGGACCTTCCCTACGAGCAGTACTTC. Translated, it gives CATSRDSPLGGDLPYEQYF.

This clonotype has only a few counts. This rearrangement joins TRBV29-1 to TRBJ2-5; D is possibly TRBD1 (6 bases). The CDR3 is made up of 12 amino acids. V was clipped by 5 bases and J by 5 bases, with 12 bases between them. Looked up from germline, CDR1 is SQVTM and CDR2 is ANQGSEA. The CDR3 region is CSVSQGPETQYF. CDR3 DNA: TGCAGCGTTTCACAGGGACCCGAGACCCAGTACTTC.

The V and J genes are TRBV9 and TRBJ2-5; D might be TRBD1 (5 bases). Trimming shortened V by 4 bases and J by 5 bases, and 21 bases separated the two germline ends. Germline lookup yields CDR1 SGDLS and CDR2 YYNGEE. This CDR3 has 16 residues. CDR3 sequence: CASSPRVGQAVETQYF. In DNA, the CDR3 is TGTGCCAGCAGCCCCAGAGTGGGGCAGGCGGTGGAGACCCAGTACTTC.

This clonotype was observed a few times. V gene TRBV6-2 or TRBV6-3 combines with J gene TRBJ2-5; D is ambiguous. The V end was cut by 5 bases, the J end by 2 bases, with 15 bases between. CDR3 length: 15 amino acids. Germline CDR1 is MNHEY and CDR2 is SVGEGT. The CDR3 coding sequence is TGTGCCAGCAGTGCGCCCCCTTGGTATCAAGAGACCCAGTACTTC. Protein product: CASSAPPWYQETQYF.

This clonotype was picked up a small number of times. The V gene is TRBV5-5, the J gene TRBJ1-4; D ambiguous. The CDR3 covers 15 residues. V lost 0 bases, J lost 4 bases, and 10 bases lay in between. Germline V lookup: CDR1 SGHKS, CDR2 YYEKEE (reference sequence). CDR3 amino acids: CASSLARAFNEKLFF. CDR3 bases: TGTGCCAGCAGCTTGGCACGGGCCTTTAATGAAAAACTGTTTTTT.

This clonotype appeared many times. The J gene is TRBJ1-4, the V gene TRBV30; tentatively, D is TRBD1 (6 bases). CDR1 and CDR2 (germline): GTSNPN, SVGIG (reference sequence). V was trimmed by 8 bases and J by 10 bases, leaving 20 bases between them. The CDR3 has 13 residues. The CDR3 here is CAGSLRDNGKLFF. Written as DNA, the CDR3 is TGTGCCGGATCGCTCCGGGACAACGGAAAACTGTTTTTT.

This clonotype was picked up a small number of times. The CDR3 sequence: CSVRRRNTEAFF. The CDR3 bases are TGCAGTGTAAGACGACGGAACACTGAAGCTTTCTTT. V is TRBV20-1 and J is TRBJ1-1; D gene uncertain. There are 12 residues in the CDR3. Trimming shortened V by 7 bases and J by 1 base, and 10 bases separated the two germline ends. Germline lookup yields CDR1 DFQATT and CDR2 SNEGSKA (reference sequence).